This T cell receptor beta chain was identified during a study of post-analysis software for immune sequencing data. Study context: Several disease courses (relapsing-remitting, secondary progressive and progressive-relapsing) of multiple sclerosis were included.

This clonotype has just one count. No antigen is known for it. Unique molecular identifiers tagged the TCR beta cDNA libraries. Input populations of about 0.95 to 10 million T cells gave rise to around 480,000 cDNA molecules. TCRdb redid the calling of the PCR reads with MiXCR, one entry per CDR3 protein. The sample yields around 150,000 distinct CDR3 sequences, roughly 35% seen once. The germline gives CDR1 DFQATT, CDR2 SNEGSKA (reference sequence). CDR3 length: 13 amino acids. Broader study findings: Controls had significantly higher normalized Chao1 diversity than multiple sclerosis patients. Controls showed lower frequencies than patients for roughly five TRBV segments, and TRBV5-6, TRBV5-1 and TRBV20-1 were among these.

The chain has TRBV20-1 and TRBJ2-4, with D unclear. The J call is in doubt because the DNA end fits TRBJ2-5 better. The sequence derives from a girl aged 10-17 years with multiple sclerosis. The sequencing used blood, collected after autologous hematopoietic stem cell transplantation. In DNA, the CDR3 is TGCAGTGCTAGTCGGAACAGTAAAGAGACCCAGTACTTC. It translates to CSASRNSKETQYF.